The clone carrying this T cell receptor (beta chain) was seen repeatedly, ten times or more. Its antigen is as yet unknown. The study enrolled healthy HIV-negative adults without recent acute infections or vaccinations as donors. The data belong to a study of shared clonotypes between healthy human individuals. Study results and limitations: Researchers found naive subsets generally carried larger estimated richness than memory subsets.

CDR1 is SGHVS and CDR2 is FQNEAQ in the germline V gene. The CDR3 runs to 13 residues. The germline V and J ends were trimmed by 3 bases and 5 bases, with 8 bases remaining between them. Genomic DNA from each subset was divided evenly over several immunoSEQ plates. Here immunoSEQ multiplex PCR was the method, and the copy in TCRdb shows in-frame clones only, minus some. The table includes 170,000 or so clones, 66% detected once. The chain couples TRBV7-8 to TRBJ1-5; tentatively, D is TRBD1 (5 bases). The clonotype originates from a man aged 30 to 45 in good health. The sequenced sample consisted of memory CD4+ T cells sorted from blood. Subset described: CD45RA-negative fraction. For the CDR3, the DNA is TGTGCCAGCAGCTTTTCGGGGGATCAGCCCCAGCATTTT. Its translation: CASSFSGDQPQHF.